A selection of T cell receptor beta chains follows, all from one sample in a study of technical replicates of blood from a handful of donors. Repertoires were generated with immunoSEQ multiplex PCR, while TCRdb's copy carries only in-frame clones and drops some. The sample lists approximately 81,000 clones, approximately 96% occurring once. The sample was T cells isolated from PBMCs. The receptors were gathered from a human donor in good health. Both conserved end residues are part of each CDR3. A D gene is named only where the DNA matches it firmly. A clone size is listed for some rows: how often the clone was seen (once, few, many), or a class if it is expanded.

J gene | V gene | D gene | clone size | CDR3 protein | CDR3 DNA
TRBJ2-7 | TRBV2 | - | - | CASSRGGQPFYEQYF | TGTGCCAGCAGTCGGGGTGGACAGCCCTTCTACGAGCAGTACTTC
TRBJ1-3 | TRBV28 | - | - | CASSQSGNTIYF | TGTGCCAGCAGTCAATCTGGAAACACCATATATTTT
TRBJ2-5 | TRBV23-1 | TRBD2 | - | CASSQGPGGDQETQYF | TGCGCCAGCAGTCAAGGACCCGGGGGGGACCAAGAGACCCAGTACTTC
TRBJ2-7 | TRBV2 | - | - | CASSEALRYEQYF | TGTGCCAGCAGTGAAGCGCTTCGGTACGAGCAGTACTTC
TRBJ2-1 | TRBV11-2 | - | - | CASSYSGRGEQFF | TGTGCCAGCAGCTATAGTGGCCGGGGGGAGCAGTTCTTC
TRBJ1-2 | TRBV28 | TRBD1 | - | CASSPPRDSYGYTF | TGTGCCAGCAGTCCCCCCCGGGACAGCTATGGCTACACCTTC
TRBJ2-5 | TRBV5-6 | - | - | CASTSRGRQETQYF | TGTGCCAGCACCTCTAGGGGCAGGCAAGAGACCCAGTACTTC
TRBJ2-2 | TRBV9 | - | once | CASSVEVSAVTGELFF | TGTGCCAGCAGCGTAGAGGTGAGCGCCGTCACCGGGGAGCTGTTTTTT
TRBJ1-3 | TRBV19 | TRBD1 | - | CASSPQGQGAGNTIYF | TGTGCCAGTAGTCCCCAAGGACAGGGGGCTGGAAACACCATATATTTT
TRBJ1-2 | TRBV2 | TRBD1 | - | CASTSNPLAGGLWGYTF | TGTGCCAGCACCTCCAACCCCCTCGCAGGGGGCTTGTGGGGCTACACCTTC
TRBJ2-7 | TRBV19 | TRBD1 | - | CASSIRDRGPYEQYF | TGTGCCAGTAGTATCCGGGACAGGGGGCCCTACGAGCAGTACTTC
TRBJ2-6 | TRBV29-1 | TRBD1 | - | CSVEDRATSGANVLTF | TGCAGCGTTGAGGACAGGGCCACCTCTGGGGCCAACGTCCTGACTTTC
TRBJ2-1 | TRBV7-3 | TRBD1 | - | CASSVSGTVPVNEQFF | TGTGCCAGCAGCGTATCCGGGACAGTCCCTGTCAATGAGCAGTTCTTC
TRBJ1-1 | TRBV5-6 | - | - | CASSPAGGPGLNTEAFF | TGTGCCAGCAGCCCCGCGGGAGGGCCGGGTCTGAACACTGAAGCTTTCTTT
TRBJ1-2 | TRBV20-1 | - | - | CSVAVLYGYTF | TGCAGTGTAGCGGTCCTCTATGGCTACACCTTC
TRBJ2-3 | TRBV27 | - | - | CASSSGGTQYF | TGTGCCAGCAGTTCAGGGGGGACGCAGTATTTT
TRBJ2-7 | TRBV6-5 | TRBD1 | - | CASSAPGQGRYEQYF | TGTGCCAGCAGCGCTCCGGGACAGGGCCGCTACGAGCAGTACTTC
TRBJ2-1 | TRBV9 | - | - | CASSVEVTSSYNEQFF | TGTGCCAGCAGCGTAGAGGTGACAAGCTCCTACAATGAGCAGTTCTTC
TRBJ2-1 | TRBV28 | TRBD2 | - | CASRWTSGIYNEQFF | TGTGCCAGCAGGTGGACTAGCGGGATTTACAATGAGCAGTTCTTC
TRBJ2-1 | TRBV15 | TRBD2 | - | CATSRTRTSVNEQFF | TGTGCCACCAGCAGAACCCGGACTAGCGTCAATGAGCAGTTCTTC
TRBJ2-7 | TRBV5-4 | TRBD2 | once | CASSLTWDYAYEQYF | TGTGCCAGCAGCTTGACTTGGGACTACGCCTACGAGCAGTACTTC
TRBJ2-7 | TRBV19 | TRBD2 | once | CASSPGLAGYYEQYF | TGTGCCAGTAGCCCGGGACTAGCGGGGTACTACGAGCAGTACTTC
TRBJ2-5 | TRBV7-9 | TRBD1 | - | CASSPKTGKPPETQYF | TGTGCCAGCAGCCCTAAGACAGGGAAACCGCCAGAGACCCAGTACTTC
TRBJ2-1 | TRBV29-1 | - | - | CSSTDYNEQFF | TGCAGCTCAACAGATTACAATGAGCAGTTCTTC
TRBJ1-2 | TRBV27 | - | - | CASSLKGQSNTF | TGTGCCAGCAGTTTAAAAGGACAGTCCAATACCTTC
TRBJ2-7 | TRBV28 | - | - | CASSSPGTYEQYF | TGTGCCAGCAGTTCCCCAGGAACCTACGAGCAGTACTTC
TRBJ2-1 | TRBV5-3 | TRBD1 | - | CARSRGQEKGDEQFF | TGTGCCAGAAGCCGGGGACAGGAAAAAGGAGATGAGCAGTTCTTC
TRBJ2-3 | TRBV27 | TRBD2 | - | CASSLQASGYDTQYF | TGTGCCAGCAGTTTACAGGCTAGCGGGTATGATACGCAGTATTTT
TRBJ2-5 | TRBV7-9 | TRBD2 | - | CASSLNTGSSGGIVETQYF | TGTGCCAGCAGCTTAAATACAGGGTCTAGCGGGGGGATAGTGGAGACCCAGTACTTC
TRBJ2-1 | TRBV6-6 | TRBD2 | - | CASSYSGSAYNEQFF | TGTGCCAGCAGTTATAGCGGGAGCGCCTACAATGAGCAGTTCTTC
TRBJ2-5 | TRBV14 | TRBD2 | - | CASSQDWSFGGRARETQYF | TGTGCCAGCAGCCAAGATTGGAGTTTTGGCGGGAGGGCCCGAGAGACCCAGTACTTC
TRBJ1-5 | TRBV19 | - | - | CASSLSGWANNQPQHF | TGTGCCAGTAGTCTGTCAGGGTGGGCGAACAATCAGCCCCAGCATTTT
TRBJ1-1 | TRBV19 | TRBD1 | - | CASSNLQGAEAFF | TGTGCCAGTAGTAACTTACAGGGGGCTGAAGCTTTCTTT
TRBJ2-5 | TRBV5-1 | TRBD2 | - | CASSLGLIAGEETQYF | TGCGCCAGCAGCTTGGGGCTGATCGCGGGAGAGGAGACCCAGTACTTC
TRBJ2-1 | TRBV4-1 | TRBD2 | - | CASSQEAGYNEQFF | TGCGCCAGCAGCCAAGAAGCGGGATACAATGAGCAGTTCTTC
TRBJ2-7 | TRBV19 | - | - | CASSMFRDLAYEQYF | TGTGCCAGTAGTATGTTCCGGGACTTGGCCTACGAGCAGTACTTC
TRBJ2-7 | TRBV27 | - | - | CASSFRGSYEQYF | TGTGCCAGCAGTTTTCGCGGATCCTACGAGCAGTACTTC
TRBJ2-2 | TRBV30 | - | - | CAWRGGNGELFF | TGTGCCTGGAGAGGAGGGAACGGGGAGCTGTTTTTT
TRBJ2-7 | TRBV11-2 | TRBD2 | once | CASSLDQREYGYEQYF | TGTGCCAGCAGCTTAGATCAGCGGGAGTACGGATACGAGCAGTACTTC
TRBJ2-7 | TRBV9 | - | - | CASSVGGGGEAYEQYF | TGTGCCAGCAGCGTAGGCGGGGGCGGAGAGGCATACGAGCAGTACTTC
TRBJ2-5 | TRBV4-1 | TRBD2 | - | CASSQDPAGVRETQYF | TGCGCCAGCAGCCAAGATCCCGCGGGAGTGAGGGAGACCCAGTACTTC
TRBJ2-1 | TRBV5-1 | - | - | CASSLVLGLGVQSEQFF | TGCGCCAGCAGCTTGGTCTTAGGTCTGGGTGTACAGTCTGAGCAGTTCTTC
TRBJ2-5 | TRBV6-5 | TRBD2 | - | CASSYSRGLAEETQYF | TGTGCCAGCAGTTACTCCCGAGGACTAGCGGAAGAGACCCAGTACTTC
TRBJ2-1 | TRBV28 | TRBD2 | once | CASSLSLADSYNEQFF | TGTGCCAGCAGTTTATCACTAGCGGACTCCTACAATGAGCAGTTCTTC
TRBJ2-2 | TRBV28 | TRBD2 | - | CASSGVAGQVTGELFF | TGTGCCAGCAGTGGGGTAGCGGGGCAGGTTACCGGGGAGCTGTTTTTT
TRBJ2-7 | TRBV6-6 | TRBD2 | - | CASSSLAGGPYEQYF | TGTGCCAGCAGTTCCCTAGCGGGAGGGCCCTACGAGCAGTACTTC
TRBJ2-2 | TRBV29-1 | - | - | CSVLQGSAGELFF | TGCAGCGTTTTACAGGGATCGGCCGGGGAGCTGTTTTTT
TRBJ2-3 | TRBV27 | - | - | CASIPATSTDTQYF | TGTGCCAGCATCCCTGCCACTAGCACAGATACGCAGTATTTT
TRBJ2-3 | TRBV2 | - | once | CASSEYIAASTDTQYF | TGTGCCAGCAGTGAGTATATAGCGGCTAGCACAGATACGCAGTATTTT
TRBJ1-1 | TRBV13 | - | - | CASSVTGIPEAFF | TGTGCCAGCAGCGTAACAGGAATCCCTGAAGCTTTCTTT
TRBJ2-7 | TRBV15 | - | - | CATSRDRDGINYEQYF | TGTGCCACCAGCAGAGACAGGGATGGTATAAACTACGAGCAGTACTTC